This TCR beta chain was identified in a study of CD8+ T cells in alopecia areata. Reverse transcription of extracted RNA yielded cDNA, which provided the sequencing template. Some clones are missing from TCRdb's copy, which holds only in-frame ones; the method was immunoSEQ multiplex PCR. The profile shows roughly 200,000 clones, roughly three fifths of them singletons. CDR3 length: 11 residues. V was shortened by 5 bases and J by 4 bases, with 8 bases between the two germline ends. Looked up from germline, CDR1 is GTSNPN and CDR2 is SVGIG (reference sequence). The treatment here: oral pan-JAK inhibitor, 5-10 mg twice daily.

The sequenced sample was CD8+ T cells sorted from blood, obtained at week 24, from a patient treated with tofacitinib. This TCR was sampled from a human donor with alopecia areata. The rearrangement links TRBV30 to TRBJ1-2; D is perhaps TRBD1 (6 bases). CDR3 residues: CAWGQLYGYTF. CDR3 DNA sequence: TGTGCCTGGGGACAGCTCTATGGCTACACCTTC.